This section outlines one T cell receptor (beta chain) sequence together with its context. This record belongs to a study of blood T cells in healthy people across ages. It was with a sample-barcoded 5' primer and a J-beta primer mix that a second PCR of roughly 7 to 12 cycles was run. TCRdb itself ran the 5' RACE reads through MiXCR, one entry per CDR3 protein. The sample yields roughly 1.5 million distinct CDR3 sequences, 42% seen once. The ends were cut back, 8 bases at V and 5 bases at J, with 15 bases in the middle. Germline CDR1 is SNHLY and CDR2 is FYNNEI. This CDR3 has 13 residues. The TCR was taken from a woman younger than 30 in good health. What was sequenced was blood. The gene calls are TRBV2 and TRBJ1-1; D may be TRBD1 (5 bases). CDR3 in DNA: TGTGCCAGCTCCTGGGGGGTACGGACTGAAGCTTTCTTT. It codes for CASSWGVRTEAFF.